This TCR beta chain came from a study of T cell responses to AZD1222 COVID-19 vaccine. Repertoires were generated with immunoSEQ multiplex PCR, while TCRdb's copy carries only in-frame clones and drops some. The sample lists about 85,000 clones, 80% to 90% occurring once. The CDR3 runs 14 residues. CDR1 DFQATT and CDR2 SNEGSKA come from the germline V gene (reference sequence). V lost 3 bases and J lost 4, with 13 bases in between. This TCR was sampled from an adult in good health. The material was peripheral blood, obtained on day 0 of AZD1222 vaccination. The gene calls are TRBV20-1 and TRBJ1-5, with D unresolved. The CDR3 DNA is TGCAGTGCTAGTCGGCCAGGCGGAAATCAGCCCCAGCATTTT. Its translation: CSASRPGGNQPQHF.